A selection of T cell receptor beta chains follows, all from one sample in a study of blood T cell repertoires in COVID-19. TCRdb keeps only in-frame clones here, not all; method: immunoSEQ multiplex PCR. The sample contains some 42,000 clones, around 85% of which appear only once. The sample taken for sequencing was peripheral blood. The origin of the receptors is a man aged 50-60 years with active COVID-19. Both conserved end residues are part of each CDR3. Fields, in order: clone size, J gene, V gene, CDR3 protein. Some rows have no size entry. The others give once, few or many, or a class for an expanded clone.

size: NA
J: TRBJ1-2
V: TRBV27
CDR3: CASSWGTGGRNGYTF

size: NA
J: TRBJ2-5
V: TRBV5-6
CDR3: CASSLASQNQETQYF

size: NA
J: TRBJ2-2
V: TRBV7-7
CDR3: CASSPLGVLAGSGELFF

size: NA
J: TRBJ2-3
V: TRBV27
CDR3: CASSPRLAGDVDTQYF

size: NA
J: TRBJ2-3
V: TRBV10-3
CDR3: CAISESAARGNEYF

size: once
J: TRBJ2-7
V: TRBV7-2
CDR3: CASSPTSGSYEQYF

size: NA
J: TRBJ2-3
V: TRBV7-3
CDR3: CASSLTGRAGGLGGTQYF

size: NA
J: TRBJ1-1
V: TRBV7-2
CDR3: CASSLDRGFMNTEAFF

size: NA
J: TRBJ1-1
V: TRBV7-2
CDR3: CASSLRLPGREAFF

size: NA
J: TRBJ1-2
V: TRBV7-2
CDR3: CASSVRQGVGYTF

size: NA
J: TRBJ2-7
V: TRBV3-1/TRBV3-2
CDR3: CASSQDLAGAYEQYF

size: NA
J: TRBJ2-7
V: TRBV11-3
CDR3: CASSSRQGPDYEQYF

size: NA
J: TRBJ1-5
V: TRBV3-1/TRBV3-2
CDR3: CASSQVQGRRHSGNQPQHF

size: NA
J: TRBJ2-2
V: TRBV7-9
CDR3: CASSLVTGIGELFF

size: NA
J: TRBJ2-1
V: TRBV7-9
CDR3: CASSLLVVNEQFF

size: once
J: TRBJ1-2
V: TRBV20-1
CDR3: CSASGAGAGEYGYTF

size: NA
J: TRBJ2-7
V: TRBV11-3
CDR3: CASTDRDSGRSEQYF

size: NA
J: TRBJ2-2
V: TRBV9
CDR3: CASSARTGVLTGELFF

size: once
J: TRBJ2-7
V: TRBV5-1
CDR3: CASSLGSGVPYEQYF

size: NA
J: TRBJ2-5
V: TRBV12-3/TRBV12-4
CDR3: CASGTGSAETQYF

size: NA
J: TRBJ2-2
V: TRBV3-1/TRBV3-2
CDR3: CASRPEITGELFF

size: NA
J: TRBJ1-1
V: TRBV5-3
CDR3: CARESGDTEAFF

size: NA
J: TRBJ2-7
V: TRBV24-1
CDR3: CATSESGEVYEQYF

size: NA
J: TRBJ2-3
V: TRBV7-6
CDR3: CASSQWTSGYTDTQYF

size: NA
J: TRBJ2-1
V: TRBV2
CDR3: CASSGGYLGTGHQSRSYNEQFF

size: NA
J: TRBJ1-1
V: TRBV9
CDR3: CASSGGTGIEAFF

size: NA
J: TRBJ2-5
V: TRBV29-1
CDR3: CSVDRSQTQYF

size: NA
J: TRBJ2-7
V: TRBV28
CDR3: CASRTTGTSGSTPPGEQYF

size: NA
J: TRBJ2-5
V: TRBV5-4
CDR3: CASSLVREETQYF

size: NA
J: TRBJ2-7
V: TRBV11-3
CDR3: CASSLGLAGVQYF

size: NA
J: TRBJ2-7
V: TRBV3-1/TRBV3-2
CDR3: CASSQGLAAYEQYF

size: NA
J: TRBJ1-2
V: TRBV5-4
CDR3: CASSFGSQGYTF